Listed here are 24 T cell receptor beta chains from one sample, sequenced in a study of blood T cells in healthy people across ages. With a J-beta primer mix and a sample-barcoded 5' primer, a second PCR ran about 7 to 11 cycles. TCRdb fed the 5' RACE reads into MiXCR, producing one record per CDR3 protein. The sample contains about 1.4 million distinct CDR3 sequences, almost 60% of which appear only once. The material sequenced was blood. Receptors originate from a young man in good health.

The rearrangement uses TRBV4-1 and TRBJ2-7, with 10 bases aligning to TRBD2. This CDR3 spans 15 amino acids. CDR1 is MGHRA and CDR2 is YSYEKL in the germline V gene. After removal of 0 bases from V and 6 bases from J, the junction contained 5 bases not matched to a gene. The CDR3 DNA follows: TGCGCCAGCAGCCAAGATCAGCGGGGGGGCCGCGAGCAGTACTTC. Its translation is CASSQDQRGGREQYF.

The chain employs TRBV6-1 and TRBJ1-2, with TRBD1 matching 8 bases. Germline trimming cut 6 bases from V and 5 bases from J; bases unmatched to any gene: 26. Germline-derived CDR1 and CDR2 are MNHNS and SASEGT. CDR3 size: 20 residues. The CDR3 nucleotides read TGTGCCAGCAGCAAGGTGCCCCCTACAGGGGGGCCCCATAGTGGATATGGCTACACCTTC. Amino acids: CASSKVPPTGGPHSGYGYTF.

The chain combines TRBV6-5 with TRBJ2-7, with D perhaps TRBD2 (5 bases). This CDR3 is 14 amino acids long. The V end was cut by 5 bases, the J end by 3 bases, with 14 bases between. Germline V lookup: CDR1 MNHEY, CDR2 SVGAGI. The CDR3 sequence is CASSSGRSFYEQYF. The CDR3 DNA sequence: TGTGCCAGCAGTAGCGGAAGGTCGTTCTACGAGCAGTACTTC.

This clonotype occurred a few times. The chain combines TRBV11-2 with TRBJ1-2, with D perhaps matching TRBD1 (6 bases). The V end lost 3 bases, the J end lost 4 bases, and 12 bases lay between the germline ends. The CDR3 runs to 14 residues. From germline, CDR1 is SGHAT and CDR2 FQNNGV. CDR3: CASSLGGLLYGYTF. The CDR3 DNA is TGTGCCAGCAGCTTGGGGGGCCTCCTCTATGGCTACACCTTC.

This clonotype has only a few counts. The chain is built from TRBV4-3 and TRBJ2-7; D unresolved. Deletions cut 3 bases from V and 6 bases from J, with 12 bases between. The CDR3 has 13 amino acids. CDR1 LGHNA and CDR2 YSLEER come from the germline V gene. DNA for the CDR3: TGCGCCAGCAGCCACACCCCTACTGGCGAGCAGTACTTC. Amino acids: CASSHTPTGEQYF.

The chain employs TRBV7-2 and TRBJ2-3; no reliable D call. The germline CDR1 and CDR2 sequences are SGHTA and FQGNSA. Deletions cut 5 bases from V and 9 bases from J, with 12 bases between. The CDR3 spans 12 residues. This CDR3 is CASSGLGSTQYF. In DNA form, the CDR3 reads TGTGCCAGCAGCGGCTTGGGGTCCACGCAGTATTTT. The entire variable domain, with the rest obtained from reference TRBV7-2 and TRBJ2-3, is as follows: GAGVSQSPSNKVTEKGKDVELRCDPISGHTALYWYRQSLGQGLEFLIYFQGNSAPDKSGLPSDRFSAERTGGSVSTLTIQRTQQEDSAVYLCASSGLGSTQYFGPGTRLTVL.

This clonotype was picked up one time. The chain joins TRBV3-1 to TRBJ2-7, with 8 bases lining up with TRBD2. The DNA end favors TRBJ2-5, so the J call may be wrong. The CDR3 is 16 residues long. Germline CDR1 and CDR2: LGHDT and YNNKEL (reference sequence). The CDR3 sequence is CASSQGLAGFQETQYF. The CDR3 DNA follows: TGTGCCAGCAGCCAAGGGCTAGCGGGCTTCCAAGAGACCCAGTACTTC.

Written as DNA, the CDR3 is TGTGCCAGCGGTACTAGCGGAGGATACAATGAGCAGTTCTTC. This sequence encodes CASGTSGGYNEQFF. This chain joins TRBV6-6 and TRBJ2-1; TRBD2 aligns across 8 bases. Germline V gene data show CDR1 as MNHNY and CDR2 as SVGAGI (reference sequence). The CDR3 extends over 14 amino acids. The trim removed 8 bases at V and 4 bases at J, leaving 7 bases unmatched.

The chain carries TRBV27 and TRBJ1-1; a possible D gene is TRBD1 (6 bases). Germline-derived CDR1 and CDR2 are MNHEY and SMNVEV (reference sequence). The V end was cut by 6 bases, the J end by 4 bases, with 15 bases between. The CDR3 extends over 14 amino acids. The CDR3 DNA reads as TGTGCCAGCAGGATCCTAGGGGGGAGCACTGAAGCTTTCTTT. It yields the protein CASRILGGSTEAFF.

The chain couples TRBV2 to TRBJ2-1, with TRBD2 as a possible D gene (6 bases). CDR3 size: 17 residues. Germline V gene sequence: CDR1 SNHLY, CDR2 FYNNEI. V lost 8 bases, J lost 3 bases, and 23 bases lay in between. CDR3 in amino acids: CASSPGMAGTVYNEQFF. The CDR3 DNA sequence: TGTGCCAGCTCCCCTGGAATGGCGGGAACGGTCTACAATGAGCAGTTCTTC.

This clonotype was seen a handful of times. The chain is built from TRBV7-2 and TRBJ2-7, with D possibly being TRBD2 (6 bases). With 1 base removed from V and 2 bases from J, the gap between germline ends came to 12 bases. CDR3 length: 15 amino acids. Germline CDR1 and CDR2: SGHTA and FQGNSA. CDR3 DNA sequence: TGTGCCAGCAGCTTAGAGGTAGCGGAGCCCTACGAGCAGTACTTC. This sequence encodes CASSLEVAEPYEQYF.

This clonotype was found a few times. The chain employs TRBV20-1 and TRBJ1-2, with D possibly TRBD1 on 6 matching bases. The V gene's germline CDR1 is DFQATT and CDR2 SNEGSKA (reference sequence). V shed 8 bases and J shed 3 bases, with 16 bases lying between them. The CDR3 is made up of 13 amino acids. The CDR3 region has the DNA TGCAGTTCCAGTAACAGGGCATACTATGGCTACACCTTC. As protein: CSSSNRAYYGYTF.

V and J are TRBV4-1 and TRBJ2-5; the match to TRBD2 covers 9 bases. The J call is doubtful: the DNA matches TRBJ2-7 better. Germline CDR1 and CDR2: MGHRA and YSYEKL. The CDR3 is 17 amino acids. DNA of the CDR3: TGCGCCAGCAGCCAAGCACCCTCTAGCGGGGCCCCTCTCGAGCAGTACTTC. Residues: CASSQAPSSGAPLEQYF.

This clonotype is a singleton in its sample. V gene TRBV20-1 combines with J gene TRBJ2-3, with 7 bases that match TRBD2. Germline values: CDR1 DFQATT, CDR2 SNEGSKA (reference sequence). The CDR3 totals 18 residues. The V and J ends lost 1 base and 4 bases, in that order; junction bases with no gene match: 17. The CDR3 DNA is TGCAGTGCTAGAGGGGCTAGCGGTGCGATTCATTCTGCAGATACGCAGTATTTT. This translates into CSARGASGAIHSADTQYF.

The J gene is TRBJ2-1, the V gene TRBV11-2, with D perhaps TRBD1 (5 bases). The CDR3 sequence is 17 residues long. CDR1 and CDR2 (germline): SGHAT, FQNNGV. Deletions cut 0 bases from V and 1 base from J, with 13 bases between. The CDR3 protein is CASSLDAETESYNEQFF. The CDR3 coding sequence is TGTGCCAGCAGCTTAGATGCTGAGACAGAATCCTACAATGAGCAGTTCTTC.

The rearrangement uses TRBV2 and TRBJ2-2; D remains ambiguous. In germline, CDR1 is SNHLY, CDR2 FYNNEI. V was cut by 3 bases and J by 8 bases, with 13 bases left in between. CDR3 length: 14 amino acids. For the CDR3, the DNA is TGTGCCAGCAGTGATCGCTTAATGGCGGGGGAGCTGTTTTTT. Protein: CASSDRLMAGELFF.

This rearrangement joins TRBV20-1 to TRBJ2-7; a possible D gene is TRBD2 (5 bases). Germline lookup yields CDR1 DFQATT and CDR2 SNEGSKA (reference sequence). The CDR3 is 14 amino acids. The ends were cut back, 0 bases at V and 2 bases at J, with 11 bases in the middle. CDR3 nucleotide sequence: TGCAGTGCTAGAGAGGCTAGCCGCCCCTACGAGCAGTACTTC. Translation gives CSAREASRPYEQYF.

This chain connects TRBV9 to TRBJ2-1; D gene ambiguous. V lost 0 bases to trimming and J lost 5 bases, with 6 bases between them. Germline V gives CDR1 SGDLS, CDR2 YYNGEE. The CDR3 is made up of 13 amino acids. The CDR3 nucleotides read TGTGCCAGCAGCGTAGGGGTCAACAATGAGCAGTTCTTC. Amino acids: CASSVGVNNEQFF.

The J gene is TRBJ1-6, the V gene TRBV4-3; 10 bases agree with TRBD1. With 0 bases clipped from V and 7 bases from J, the junction kept 6 bases outside the gene matches. Germline CDR1 LGHNA, CDR2 YSLEER. CDR3 length: 17 residues. The CDR3 protein is CASSQDWGQGQNSPLHF. Here the CDR3 DNA reads TGCGCCAGCAGCCAAGATTGGGGACAGGGGCAAAATTCACCCCTCCACTTT.

The V gene is TRBV12-3 or TRBV12-4, the J gene TRBJ2-4; 11 nucleotides match TRBD2. Gene TRBJ2-7 matches the end of the DNA better, so the J call may be wrong. The CDR3 consists of 14 residues. The CDR3 region is CASRTGLAGYEQYF. CDR3 DNA: TGTGCCAGCAGAACCGGACTAGCGGGCTACGAGCAGTACTTC.

The chain links TRBV20-1 to TRBJ1-5; no clear D. Trimming pared 3 bases from V and 3 bases from J, leaving 9 bases between. Looked up from germline, CDR1 is DFQATT and CDR2 is SNEGSKA (reference sequence). The CDR3 extends over 13 amino acids. CDR3 coding DNA: TGCAGTGCTAGTGTCGGGGTCAATCAGCCCCAGCATTTT. Translation gives CSASVGVNQPQHF.

The chain couples TRBV9 to TRBJ2-5; D unclear. The CDR3 contains 14 residues. From germline, CDR1 is SGDLS and CDR2 YYNGEE. Trimming shortened V by 0 bases and J by 2 bases, and 8 bases separated the two germline ends. The CDR3: CASSVEPYQETQYF. The CDR3 DNA is TGTGCCAGCAGCGTAGAGCCTTATCAAGAGACCCAGTACTTC.

The chain employs TRBV18 and TRBJ2-7; D gene unclear. V was trimmed by 1 base and J by 0 bases, leaving 13 bases between them. Germline CDR1 KGHSH, CDR2 LQKENI. The CDR3 is made up of 16 amino acids. As DNA, the CDR3 is TGTGCCAGCTCACCACAGCTCTACAAAAGCTCCTACGAGCAGTACTTC. The encoded protein is CASSPQLYKSSYEQYF.

The gene calls are TRBV4-1 and TRBJ2-5; tentatively, D is TRBD1 or TRBD2 (5 bases each). Trimming left V 3 bases short and J 2 bases short, with 13 bases between. CDR1 and CDR2 from the germline V gene are MGHRA and YSYEKL. This CDR3 has 15 residues. The CDR3 is CASSQVGTRQETQYF. The CDR3 DNA follows: TGCGCCAGCAGCCAGGTTGGGACCAGGCAAGAGACCCAGTACTTC.